These 6 T cell receptor beta chains share one sample of origin, sequenced in a study of shared clonotypes between healthy human individuals. Measured with immunoSEQ multiplex PCR; TCRdb has only the in-frame clones, and not every one. This table holds a few million clones, roughly 92% found once. Sequencing input: naive CD4+ T cells from PBMCs. The sample's subset: CD45RA+ positively selected. The receptors shown here come from a young man in good health. Some clones in this sample may be carry-over from other donors' samples.

The chain joins TRBV19 to TRBJ2-1; D not certain. This CDR3 has 12 residues. Trimming removed 5 bases at V and 4 bases at J, with 6 bases between. Germline CDR1 is LNHDA and CDR2 is SQIVND (reference sequence). The CDR3, as DNA: TGTGCCAGTAGTGTTCGTTACAATGAGCAGTTCTTC. It is translated as CASSVRYNEQFF.

This clone has just a few counts. The chain carries TRBV4-2 and TRBJ1-5; no reliable D call. Deletions cut 0 bases from V and 0 bases from J, with 6 bases between. The CDR3 sequence is 15 residues long. CDR1 LGHNA and CDR2 YNFKEQ come from the germline V gene. The CDR3 is CASSQESYSNQPQHF. The CDR3 bases are TGTGCCAGCAGCCAAGAGTCGTATAGCAATCAGCCCCAGCATTTT.

In its sample, this clone was seen once. The sample contains more than one DNA sequence encoding this CDR3. This sequence joins TRBV7-2 and TRBJ2-5, with D possibly TRBD1 on 5 matching bases. Germline CDR1 and CDR2: SGHTA and FQGNSA. The CDR3 runs 14 residues. The V end was cut by 5 bases, the J end by 1 base, with 11 bases between. The CDR3 DNA follows: TGTGCCAGCAGCCTCATAAGGGGCCAAGAGACCCAGTACTTC. This codes for CASSLIRGQETQYF.

The rearrangement uses TRBV7-8 and TRBJ2-7; 7 nucleotides line up with TRBD1. The CDR3 runs to 16 residues. Germline V CDR1 and CDR2: SGHVS, FQNEAQ. V shed 5 bases, J shed 2 bases, and the junction held 12 bases outside the gene matches. As DNA, the CDR3 is TGTGCCAGCAGCGGGTCCAGACAGGGAGTCCCCTACGAGCAGTACTTC. Protein product: CASSGSRQGVPYEQYF.

The V gene is TRBV18, the J gene TRBJ1-2, with D unclear. Deletions cut 2 bases from V and 8 bases from J, with 9 bases between. The germline V gene encodes CDR1 KGHSH and CDR2 LQKENI. This CDR3 region has 12 residues. The CDR3 region is CASSPANEGYTF. The CDR3 DNA sequence: TGTGCCAGCTCACCAGCTAATGAGGGCTACACCTTC. Full variable domain (outside the CDR3, taken from reference TRBV18 and TRBJ1-2): NAGVMQNPRHLVRRRGQEARLRCSPMKGHSHVYWYRQLPEEGLKFMVYLQKENIIDESGMPKERFSAEFPKEGPSILRIQQVVRGDSAAYFCASSPANEGYTFGSGTRLTVV.

The chain combines TRBV28 with TRBJ2-1, with D tentatively TRBD2 (5 bases). Trimming left V 2 bases short and J 6 bases short, with 11 bases between. This CDR3 region has 14 residues. Germline V gene lookup returns CDR1 MDHEN and CDR2 SYDVKM. The CDR3 bases are TGTGCCAGCAGTTTAGCTGGAGGAGCCAATGAGCAGTTCTTC. This translates into CASSLAGGANEQFF.